The clone carrying this TCR beta chain has a single count. The sample comes from a study of T cell responses to AZD1222 COVID-19 vaccine. The overall study: Recipients boosted at about 4 weeks or about 12 weeks are pooled.

Profiling relied on immunoSEQ multiplex PCR, and the TCRdb table lists in-frame clones only, not all of them. The table records roughly 110,000 clones, roughly 90% of them present only once. CDR1 MDHEN and CDR2 SYDVKM come from the germline V gene. The CDR3 length is 12 residues. The V end was cut by 5 bases, the J end by 1 base, with 5 bases between. The TCR was taken from an adult in good health. The chain uses TRBV28 and TRBJ1-1; no reliable D call. Sequencing was performed on peripheral blood, taken on day 0 of AZD1222 vaccination. CDR3 nucleotide sequence: TGTGCCAGCAGTCGCCAGAACACTGAAGCTTTCTTT. Translation gives CASSRQNTEAFF. The full variable domain, in which reference TRBV28 and TRBJ1-1 provide the parts outside the CDR3, is DVKVTQSSRYLVKRTGEKVFLECVQDMDHENMFWYRQDPGLGLRLIYFSYDVKMKEKGDIPEGYSVSREKKERFSLILESASTNQTSMYLCASSRQNTEAFFGQGTRLTVV.